Given below is one T cell receptor (beta chain) in context. The data are from a study of blood T cell repertoires in COVID-19. The wider study: COVID-19 samples, acute and convalescent, were from the United States, Italy and Spain.

The CDR3 is 16 residues long. Germline V CDR1 and CDR2: SGHNT, YYREEE (reference sequence). Losses at the gene ends were 4 bases for V and 4 bases for J; bases not matched to a gene: 6. The repertoire was sequenced with immunoSEQ multiplex PCR; TCRdb's copy has only in-frame clones and lacks some. The sample contains 300,000 or so clones, more than 70% of which appear only once. The chain combines TRBV5-4 with TRBJ2-1, with 12 bases identical to TRBD2. Specimen: peripheral blood. This TCR was recovered from a man between 18 and 29 years old who had recovered from COVID-19. The CDR3 loop is CASSPSGGAEYNEQFF. The CDR3 bases are TGTGCCAGCAGCCCTAGCGGGGGGGCGGAGTACAATGAGCAGTTCTTC.